The 30 T cell receptor beta chains given below trace back to one sample, sequenced in a study of blood T cell repertoires in COVID-19. The protocol was immunoSEQ multiplex PCR, while the TCRdb copy is restricted to in-frame clones and leaves out a portion. The table lists 90,000 to 110,000 clones, about 85% of them singletons. The sequencing sample was made of peripheral blood. The receptors were sampled from a man aged 45-65 years with acute or convalescent COVID-19.

The J gene is TRBJ2-1, the V gene TRBV18, with TRBD2 matching 10 bases. Germline CDR1 reads KGHSH; CDR2 reads LQKENI. This CDR3 spans 15 amino acids. The ends lost 6 bases at V and 15 bases at J; junction bases unmatched: 17. CDR3 nucleotides: TGTGCCAGCTCGTCCAGGGTACTAGCGGGATCTCCGAGGTTCTTC. It specifies CASSSRVLAGSPRFF.

The chain couples TRBV5-6 to TRBJ2-3, with TRBD1 as a possible D gene (6 bases). The V end lost 7 bases, the J end lost 4 bases, and 10 bases lay between the germline ends. The CDR3 length is 12 residues. Germline CDR1 reads SGHDT; CDR2 reads YYEEEE. The CDR3 protein is CASGGPADTQYF. The DNA for the CDR3 is TGTGCCAGCGGGGGCCCGGCAGATACGCAGTATTTT.

The rearrangement uses TRBV12-5 and TRBJ2-7; the match to TRBD2 covers 10 bases. The CDR3 totals 16 residues. CDR1 LGHNT and CDR2 FRNRAP come from the germline V gene. The J segment lost 6 bases and the V segment lost 5 bases, leaving 13 bases of the junction unmatched. CDR3: CASGPGASGSAFEQYF. The CDR3 DNA is TGTGCTAGTGGTCCGGGGGCTAGCGGGAGTGCATTCGAGCAGTACTTC. Full variable domain (remainder filled in from reference TRBV12-5 and TRBJ2-7): DARVTQTPRHKVTEMGQEVTMRCQPILGHNTVFWYRQTMMQGLELLAYFRNRAPLDDSGMPKDRFSAEMPDATLATLKIQPSEPRDSAVYFCASGPGASGSAFEQYFGPGTRLTVT.

This clone came up a few times. V usage is TRBV18 and J usage is TRBJ2-7, with D maybe TRBD2 (5 bases). V lost 3 bases, J lost 6 bases, and 24 bases lay in between. The CDR3 has 17 residues. Germline CDR1 reads KGHSH; CDR2 reads LQKENI. CDR3 nucleotides: TGTGCCAGCTCACCGGAGAGACTAAGAGCGTTAGGTGGCGAGCAGTACTTC. It is translated as CASSPERLRALGGEQYF.

In its sample, this clone was seen once. The J gene is TRBJ1-2, the V gene TRBV14; D may be TRBD1 (6 bases). The germline V and J ends were trimmed by 5 bases and 2 bases, with 9 bases remaining between them. The germline V gene has CDR1 SGHDN and CDR2 FVKESK. The CDR3 sequence is 13 residues long. CDR3 in DNA: TGTGCCAGCAGCGCCGACAGGAACTATGGCTACACCTTC. Translating gives CASSADRNYGYTF.

V usage is TRBV27 and J usage is TRBJ1-1; tentatively, D is TRBD1 (5 bases). CDR3 length: 14 amino acids. V was trimmed by 4 bases and J by 4 bases, leaving 13 bases between them. The germline gives CDR1 MNHEY, CDR2 SMNVEV (reference sequence). The CDR3 DNA reads as TGTGCCAGCAGTTCTGGAGGGACGAGCACTGAAGCTTTCTTT. As protein: CASSSGGTSTEAFF.

This chain uses TRBV5-1 with TRBJ1-1; D possibly corresponds to TRBD1 (6 bases). This CDR3 has 16 amino acids. The V gene lost 1 base and the J gene lost 3 bases, with 16 bases spanning the gap. Germline-derived CDR1 and CDR2 are SGHRS and YFSETQ. CDR3 residues: CASSLTGLPSDTEAFF. As DNA, the CDR3 is TGCGCCAGCAGCTTGACAGGGCTTCCCTCGGACACTGAAGCTTTCTTT.

The chain recombines TRBV3-1 (or the pseudogene TRBV3-2) with TRBJ2-1; 9 nucleotides agree with TRBD2. J gave up 6 bases and V 2 bases, and 2 bases lay outside the gene matches. The CDR3 is 14 residues long. The germline CDR1 and CDR2 sequences are LGHDT and YNNKEL (reference sequence). CDR3: CASSQRGRANEQFF. In DNA form, the CDR3 reads TGTGCCAGCAGCCAACGCGGGAGGGCCAATGAGCAGTTCTTC.

The rearrangement joins TRBV18 to TRBJ1-1; the match to TRBD1 covers 7 bases. This CDR3 has 14 residues. Germline assignment: CDR1 KGHSH and CDR2 LQKENI. V shed 5 bases and J 1 base; nucleotides not matched to a gene: 4. Here the CDR3 DNA reads TGTGCCAGCTCAGTGGACAGGACGAACACTGAAGCTTTCTTT. Its protein is CASSVDRTNTEAFF.

V and J are TRBV5-1 and TRBJ1-2; TRBD1 is a possible D gene (5 bases). There are 14 residues in the CDR3. Deletions cut 4 bases from V and 6 bases from J, with 16 bases between. The V gene's germline CDR1 is SGHRS and CDR2 YFSETQ. The CDR3 region is CASSPGGTDNGYTF. The DNA of the CDR3 is TGCGCCAGCAGCCCGGGAGGGACGGACAATGGCTACACCTTC. Full variable domain (rest looked up from reference TRBV5-1 and TRBJ1-2): KAGVTQTPRYLIKTRGQQVTLSCSPISGHRSVSWYQQTPGQGLQFLFEYFSETQRNKGNFPGRFSGRQFSNSRSEMNVSTLELGDSALYLCASSPGGTDNGYTFGSGTRLTVV.

Comments on this clone: At one of its ends the junction is not consistent with the germline gene, which may arise from a read error. This chain joins TRBV2 and TRBJ1-2; D not certain. Germline-derived CDR1 and CDR2 are SNHLY and FYNNEI. The CDR3 runs to 15 residues. The DNA for the CDR3 is TGTGTCAGCAGCCCGGCCGGGCAGCGGAACTATGGCTACACCTTC. Protein product: CVSSPAGQRNYGYTF.

This chain connects TRBV6-5 to TRBJ1-5, with TRBD1 as a possible D gene (6 bases). The V gene lost 6 bases and the J gene lost 6 bases, with 18 bases spanning the gap. This CDR3 comprises 15 residues. Germline V gene data show CDR1 as MNHEY and CDR2 as SVGAGI. In nucleotides, the CDR3 is TGTGCCAGCAGCCGAGGGGGTACCGCTCCTCAGCCCCAGCATTTT. Translating it yields CASSRGGTAPQPQHF.

CDR3 amino acids: CASRVRDWGSPLHF. As DNA, the CDR3 is TGTGCCAGCAGGGTCAGGGATTGGGGTTCACCCCTCCACTTT. This rearrangement joins TRBV6-6 to TRBJ1-6, with D possibly matching TRBD1 (5 bases). The CDR3 spans 14 residues. Trimming left V 6 bases short and J 9 bases short, with 15 bases between. CDR1 and CDR2 (germline): MNHNY, SVGAGI (reference sequence).

This chain connects TRBV19 to TRBJ2-5, with 7 bases that match TRBD1. Trimming cost V 4 bases and J 2 bases; bases outside gene matches: 10. Germline V gene sequence: CDR1 LNHDA, CDR2 SQIVND (reference sequence). This CDR3 contains 16 residues. CDR3: CASSNLFGTAQETQYF. CDR3 nucleotides: TGTGCCAGTAGTAATTTATTCGGGACAGCTCAAGAGACCCAGTACTTC.

The V call is TRBV10-2, the J call TRBJ2-3, with a tentative D call TRBD2 (6 bases). Germline CDR1 reads WSHSY; CDR2 reads SAAADI. The V gene lost 10 bases and the J gene lost 2 bases, with 25 bases spanning the gap. CDR3 length: 17 amino acids. The CDR3 coding sequence is TGCGCCATCGAAACGGCCGGGGCCCGGAGGGCCACAGATACGCAGTATTTT. Protein product: CAIETAGARRATDTQYF.

The V and J genes are TRBV9 and TRBJ2-1; 9 nucleotides match TRBD1. Germline CDR1 SGDLS, CDR2 YYNGEE. J gave up 10 bases and V 0 bases, and 11 bases lay outside the gene matches. The CDR3 consists of 16 residues. The DNA for the CDR3 is TGTGCCAGCAGCGTAGACGGGCGGGGACAGGGACGGGAGCAGTTCTTC. Its translation: CASSVDGRGQGREQFF. The full variable domain, completed using reference TRBV9 and TRBJ2-1, is DSGVTQTPKHLITATGQRVTLRCSPRSGDLSVYWYQQSLDQGLQFLIQYYNGEERAKGNILERFSAQQFPDLHSELNLSSLELGDSALYFCASSVDGRGQGREQFFGPGTRLTVL.

The chain recombines TRBV5-1 with TRBJ2-1, with TRBD1 matching over 8 bases. Germline values: CDR1 SGHRS, CDR2 YFSETQ. The CDR3 length is 15 residues. Trimming took 4 bases from V and 7 from J; bases not matched to a gene: 10. The chain's CDR3 is CASSRTGTSLNEQFF. CDR3 nucleotide sequence: TGCGCCAGCAGCAGGACAGGGACCTCCCTGAATGAGCAGTTCTTC.

This chain joins TRBV13 and TRBJ2-1; no definite D call. The germline gives CDR1 PRHDT, CDR2 FYEKMQ (reference sequence). The V gene lost 5 bases and the J gene lost 2 bases, with 7 bases spanning the gap. The CDR3 has 13 amino acids. In nucleotides, the CDR3 is TGTGCCAGCAGCCGCCGGGCCTACAATGAGCAGTTCTTC. Residues: CASSRRAYNEQFF. The full variable domain, completed using reference TRBV13 and TRBJ2-1, is AAGVIQSPRHLIKEKRETATLKCYPIPRHDTVYWYQQGPGQDPQFLISFYEKMQSDKGSIPDRFSAQQFSDYHSELNMSSLELGDSALYFCASSRRAYNEQFFGPGTRLTVL.

With respect to this clone: One end of the junction does not line up with germline, which may come from a read error. This specimen includes other DNA sequences encoding the same CDR3. CDR3 region: CASSRGQGENEQFF. The CDR3 nucleotides are TGCGCCAGCAGCCGTGGACAGGGGGAAAATGAGCAGTTCTTC. The chain has TRBV3-1 (or the pseudogene TRBV3-2) and TRBJ2-1; TRBD1 agrees at 10 bases. The CDR3 runs 14 residues. CDR1 LGHDT and CDR2 YNNKEL come from the germline V gene (reference sequence).

This chain joins TRBV4-1 and TRBJ1-3, with D unresolved. This CDR3 is 16 amino acids long. Trimming left V 0 bases short and J 2 bases short, with 11 bases between. CDR1 MGHRA and CDR2 YSYEKL come from the germline V gene. In nucleotides, the CDR3 is TGCGCCAGCAGCCAAGAGGGAGCGGGAGCTGGAAACACCATATATTTT. Its translation: CASSQEGAGAGNTIYF.

The chain couples TRBV4-2 to TRBJ1-1, with 9 bases lining up with TRBD1. This CDR3 is built from 14 residues. Germline CDR1 reads LGHNA; CDR2 reads YNFKEQ. Trimming took 3 bases from V and 8 from J; bases not matched to a gene: 7. The CDR3 nucleotides are TGTGCCAGCAGCCACAGGGACAGGGTGAGGGAAGCTTTCTTT. It codes for CASSHRDRVREAFF.

The chain carries TRBV5-5 and TRBJ2-3; TRBD2 matches at 9 bases. V was clipped by 1 base and J by 6 bases; unmatched bases: 6. CDR1 and CDR2 (germline): SGHKS, YYEKEE (reference sequence). The CDR3 loop spans 15 amino acids. CDR3 protein: CASSLRRGGSDTQYF. The CDR3 region has the DNA TGTGCCAGCAGCTTGAGGCGGGGGGGCTCCGATACGCAGTATTTT.

The J gene is TRBJ1-1, the V gene TRBV28; 8 nucleotides match TRBD1. The CDR3 contains 14 residues. J was trimmed by 4 bases and V by 1 base; bases with no gene match: 2. Germline CDR1 MDHEN, CDR2 SYDVKM. CDR3 in DNA: TGTGCCAGCAGTTTATCAGGACAGGGCACTGAAGCTTTCTTT. Translation gives CASSLSGQGTEAFF.

As DNA, the CDR3 is TGTGCCAGCTCCCAACTGAAGGGCACCGGGGTCTCCGGGGCCAACGTCCTGACTTTC. It encodes CASSQLKGTGVSGANVLTF. This chain links TRBV18 with TRBJ2-6, with a tentative D call TRBD2 (5 bases). With 6 bases removed from V and 4 bases from J, the gap between germline ends came to 25 bases. CDR3 length: 19 residues. Germline loops: CDR1 KGHSH, CDR2 LQKENI.

The rearrangement uses TRBV30 and TRBJ1-4, with 11 bases lining up with TRBD1. CDR3 length: 15 amino acids. The germline CDR1 and CDR2 sequences are GTSNPN and SVGIG (reference sequence). V shed 0 bases and J 5 bases; nucleotides not matched to a gene: 2. CDR3: CAWSVWDRGNEKLFF. CDR3 sequence (DNA): TGTGCCTGGAGTGTATGGGACAGGGGGAATGAAAAACTGTTTTTT.

The chain has TRBV5-1 and TRBJ2-1, with D possibly matching TRBD2 (6 bases). Trimming cost V 4 bases and J 5 bases, with 16 bases left between them. The CDR3 sequence is 15 residues long. Per germline, CDR1 SGHRS and CDR2 YFSETQ. As DNA, the CDR3 is TGCGCCAGCAGCCCGAGGGACTCCACAGACAATGAGCAGTTCTTC. This gives the protein CASSPRDSTDNEQFF.

The V and J genes are TRBV6-5 and TRBJ1-1; 9 bases line up with TRBD1. From germline, CDR1 is MNHEY and CDR2 SVGAGI. With 6 bases clipped from V and 3 bases from J, the junction kept 8 bases outside the gene matches. The CDR3 contains 15 residues. CDR3 residues: CASSDPDRGYTEAFF. In DNA form, the CDR3 reads TGTGCCAGCAGCGATCCGGACAGGGGATACACTGAAGCTTTCTTT.

J is TRBJ2-2 and V is TRBV4-2, with D possibly TRBD2 on 6 matching bases. V lost 1 base and J 6 bases, leaving 12 bases between the germline ends. The CDR3 loop spans 15 amino acids. The germline V gene encodes CDR1 LGHNA and CDR2 YNFKEQ. CDR3 in DNA: TGTGCCAGCAGCCAAGGCGGGAATCTTCCCGGGGAGCTGTTTTTT. Translated, it gives CASSQGGNLPGELFF.

The V gene is TRBV5-1, the J gene TRBJ1-2; D might be TRBD1 (5 bases). CDR3 length equals 13 residues. CDR1 is SGHRS, CDR2 YFSETQ, per germline. The V gene lost 6 bases and the J gene lost 5 bases, with 14 bases spanning the gap. Here the CDR3 DNA reads TGCGCCAGCACCGATCAGGGCCCTTATGGCTACACCTTC. It specifies CASTDQGPYGYTF.

The gene calls are TRBV23-1 and TRBJ2-1, with a possible D match to TRBD1 (6 bases). TRBV23-1 is reported as an ORF; its role is uncertain. This CDR3 is built from 15 residues. Trimming cost V 4 bases and J 4 bases, with 14 bases left between them. The CDR3 sequence is CASSRAGTIYNEQFF. CDR3 in DNA: TGCGCCAGCAGTCGAGCCGGGACAATTTACAATGAGCAGTTCTTC.